This T cell receptor beta chain was observed in a study of T cell repertoires in cytomegalovirus infection. For the study at large: Based on public TCR beta signatures, there were indications of CMV infection and of a matching HLA type.

The length of the CDR3 is 14 residues. In germline, CDR1 is MDHEN, CDR2 SYDVKM. Trimming left V 5 bases short and J 5 bases short, with 15 bases between. TCRdb reprocessed the reads via MiXCR and lists one record per CDR3 protein. Of roughly 280,000 distinct CDR3 sequences listed, roughly 9.1% are singletons. General observations from the study: HLA-C-restricted, CMV-specific TCR beta clonotypes were dominant ex vivo. Summed frequency of public TCR beta families distinguished CMV carriers with the relevant HLA.

About this clonotype: The antigen remains undetermined.

The rearrangement joins TRBV28 to TRBJ1-1, with unresolved D. Sequencing input: PBMCs. The clonotype was recovered from a human donor in good health (CMV status not recorded). Some clones in this sample may be carry-over from other donors' samples. CDR3 sequence reads: CASSPWALGTEAFF. CDR3 in DNA: TGTGCCAGCAGTCCCTGGGCCCTCGGGACTGAAGCTTTCTTT.